This T cell receptor (beta chain) was captured in a study of blood T cell repertoires in COVID-19. Study information: PBMCs, B-cell-depleted T cells, or T cells were the source of the cDNA or gDNA that made up the material.

Authors' processing steps: How many nucleated cells were present was estimated from reference gene primer amplification. The data were produced by immunoSEQ multiplex PCR, yet TCRdb's version contains in-frame clones alone and is incomplete. Clone size and V and J calls were adopted from that table, with D and trimming inferred from the DNA. Here the sample spans about 230,000 clones, around 80% being singletons. The CDR3 runs 17 residues. Per germline, CDR1 SEHNR and CDR2 FQNEAQ (reference sequence). V shed 1 base and J shed 0 bases, with 16 bases lying between them. Enrolled during active infection, Seattle patients were then followed longitudinally.

Specimen: peripheral blood. This clonotype originated in a woman in her thirties with COVID-19, enrolled during active disease. This chain uses TRBV7-9 with TRBJ2-7; perhaps TRBD1 as D (5 bases). The CDR3 nucleotides are TGTGCCAGCAGCTTAGTAGGGGTCGGACGGCTCTCCTACGAGCAGTACTTC. It encodes CASSLVGVGRLSYEQYF.